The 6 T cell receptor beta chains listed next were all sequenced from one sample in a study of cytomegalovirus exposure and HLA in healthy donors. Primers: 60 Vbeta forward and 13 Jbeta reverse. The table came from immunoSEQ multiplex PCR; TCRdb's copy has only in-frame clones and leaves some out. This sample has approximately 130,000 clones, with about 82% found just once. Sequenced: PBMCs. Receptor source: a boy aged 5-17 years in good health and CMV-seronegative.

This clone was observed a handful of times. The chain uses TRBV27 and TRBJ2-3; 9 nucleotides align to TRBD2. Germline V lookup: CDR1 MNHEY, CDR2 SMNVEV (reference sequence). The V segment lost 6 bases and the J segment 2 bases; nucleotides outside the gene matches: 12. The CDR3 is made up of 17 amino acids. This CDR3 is CASSSSRTSEYTDTQYF. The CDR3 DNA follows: TGTGCCAGCAGCTCTTCTCGGACTAGCGAATACACAGATACGCAGTATTTT.

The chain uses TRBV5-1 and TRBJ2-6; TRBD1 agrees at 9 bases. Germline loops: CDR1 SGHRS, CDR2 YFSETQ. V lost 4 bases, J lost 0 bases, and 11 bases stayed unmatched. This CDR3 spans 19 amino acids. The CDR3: CASSPLQETGGSGANVLTF. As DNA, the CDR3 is TGCGCCAGCAGCCCACTCCAAGAGACAGGGGGCTCTGGGGCCAACGTCCTGACTTTC.

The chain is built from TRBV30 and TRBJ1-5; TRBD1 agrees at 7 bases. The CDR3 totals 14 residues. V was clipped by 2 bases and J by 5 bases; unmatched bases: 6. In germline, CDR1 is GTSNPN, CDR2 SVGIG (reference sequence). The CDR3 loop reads CAWSIGTEDQPQHF. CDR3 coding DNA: TGTGCCTGGAGTATCGGGACAGAAGATCAGCCCCAGCATTTT.

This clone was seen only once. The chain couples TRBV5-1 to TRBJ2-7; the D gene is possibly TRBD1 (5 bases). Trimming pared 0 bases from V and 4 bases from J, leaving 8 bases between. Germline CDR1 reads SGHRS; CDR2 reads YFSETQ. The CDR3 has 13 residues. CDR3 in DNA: TGCGCCAGCAGCTTGGGACAGTATTACGAGCAGTACTTC. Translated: CASSLGQYYEQYF.

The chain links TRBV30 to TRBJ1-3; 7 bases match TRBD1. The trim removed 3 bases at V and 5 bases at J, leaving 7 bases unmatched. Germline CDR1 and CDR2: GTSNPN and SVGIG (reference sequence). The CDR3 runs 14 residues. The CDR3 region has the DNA TGTGCCTGGAGCATAGGGGGCCCCCGAAACACCATATATTTT. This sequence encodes CAWSIGGPRNTIYF. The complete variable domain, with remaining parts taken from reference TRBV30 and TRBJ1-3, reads SQTIHQWPATLVQPVGSPLSLECTVEGTSNPNLYWYRQAAGRGLQLLFYSVGIGQISSEVPQNLSASRPQDRQFILSSKKLLLSDSGFYLCAWSIGGPRNTIYFGEGSWLTVV.

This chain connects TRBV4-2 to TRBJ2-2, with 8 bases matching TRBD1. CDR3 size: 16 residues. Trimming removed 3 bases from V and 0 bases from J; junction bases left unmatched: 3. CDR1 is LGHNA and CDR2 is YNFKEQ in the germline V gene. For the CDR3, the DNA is TGTGCCAGCAGCCACGCGACAGGGGCGAACACCGGGGAGCTGTTTTTT. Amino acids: CASSHATGANTGELFF.